The 9 T cell receptor beta chains reported below all come from one sample, sequenced in a study of T cells after yellow fever vaccination. From the 5' RACE reads, TCRdb called clonotypes with MiXCR, one entry per CDR3 protein. This repertoire shows more than 300,000 distinct CDR3 sequences, roughly 7% found once; its top ten account for roughly a sixth. The material was PBMCs, obtained roughly 47 days after the first yellow fever vaccination. These receptors came from a man in his late teens or twenties who received the YFV17D yellow fever vaccine.

This clonotype was detected ten times or more. This chain uses TRBV7-6 with TRBJ1-1; D is ambiguous. The germline V and J ends were trimmed by 0 bases and 10 bases, with 15 bases remaining between them. The CDR3 sequence is 14 residues long. CDR1 and CDR2 (germline): SGHVS, FNYEAQ. The CDR3 coding sequence is TGTGCCAGCAGCTTAGCTGCGAGCGACCCCCCAGCTTTCTTT. This gives the protein CASSLAASDPPAFF.

In this sample, this clonotype turned up a few times. The chain is built from TRBV7-3 and TRBJ2-1, with 9 bases aligning to TRBD1. Germline V gene data show CDR1 as SGHTA and CDR2 as FQGTGA. V lost 3 bases and J lost 6; bases outside the gene matches: 9. The CDR3 is 16 residues long. The CDR3 here is CASSFTRDRVGNEQFF. The DNA for the CDR3 is TGTGCCAGCAGCTTCACCCGGGACAGGGTCGGCAATGAGCAGTTCTTC.

The chain has TRBV20-1 and TRBJ1-1; D uncertain. Germline CDR1 reads DFQATT; CDR2 reads SNEGSKA (reference sequence). The CDR3 length is 11 residues. V shed 5 bases and J shed 4 bases, with 8 bases lying between them. This CDR3 is CSAPDITEAFF. The CDR3 DNA reads as TGCAGTGCTCCTGATATCACTGAAGCTTTCTTT.

J is TRBJ1-2 and V is TRBV18; 7 nucleotides line up with TRBD1. This CDR3 has 15 residues. V shed 4 bases and J 2 bases; nucleotides not matched to a gene: 7. Germline V gene sequence: CDR1 KGHSH, CDR2 LQKENI. CDR3 bases: TGTGCCAGCTCACTGGGAAGGACAGGCAACTATGGCTACACCTTC. Its translation: CASSLGRTGNYGYTF.

This chain connects TRBV20-1 to TRBJ1-6; D is ambiguous. This CDR3 has 13 amino acids. Trimming removed 4 bases at V and 4 bases at J, with 8 bases between. The germline V gene encodes CDR1 DFQATT and CDR2 SNEGSKA (reference sequence). For the CDR3, the DNA is TGCAGTGCTATCCGGGCTTATAATTCACCCCTCCACTTT. Translation: CSAIRAYNSPLHF.

This clonotype has ten or more counts. This chain connects TRBV12-5 to TRBJ2-3; D is unresolved. The ends were cut back, 7 bases at V and 6 bases at J, with 17 bases in the middle. This CDR3 is 14 amino acids long. The germline V gene encodes CDR1 LGHNT and CDR2 FRNRAP. CDR3 loop: CASARSDPRDTQYF. CDR3 bases: TGTGCTAGTGCTCGCAGTGACCCCAGGGATACGCAGTATTTT.

DNA of the CDR3: TGTGCCAGCAGTTTTTGGGGAGCGGTTGACACAGATACGCAGTATTTT. Translating it yields CASSFWGAVDTDTQYF. The chain uses TRBV27 and TRBJ2-3; tentatively, D is TRBD2 (5 bases). The CDR3 contains 16 residues. The V gene lost 3 bases and the J gene lost 2 bases, with 15 bases spanning the gap. Germline V lookup: CDR1 MNHEY, CDR2 SMNVEV (reference sequence).

This clonotype was recorded a few times. The rearrangement uses TRBV6-2 or TRBV6-3 and TRBJ1-5; 8 bases are shared with TRBD1. The V gene end was trimmed by 8 bases and the J gene end by 1 base; junction bases not matched to a gene: 19. The CDR3 has 19 amino acids. Looked up from germline, CDR1 is MNHEY and CDR2 is SVGEGT. CDR3 protein: CASAGPSRTGRVSNQPQHF. DNA of the CDR3: TGTGCCAGCGCCGGCCCTTCGCGGACAGGGCGGGTGAGCAATCAGCCCCAGCATTTT.

As DNA, the CDR3 is TGTGCCAGCAGCCAACAAGTCGGGGGGCGCAATGAGCAGTTCTTC. Protein: CASSQQVGGRNEQFF. The V and J genes are TRBV3-1 and TRBJ2-1, with a possible D match to TRBD2 (7 bases). The CDR3 contains 15 residues. Germline V gene sequence: CDR1 LGHDT, CDR2 YNNKEL (reference sequence). Trimming took off 2 bases at V and 6 bases at J, with 14 bases between the two ends.